These 29 T cell receptor beta chains share one sample of origin, sequenced in a study of cytomegalovirus exposure and HLA in healthy donors. PCR used 60 Vbeta primers and 13 Jbeta primers. Generated by immunoSEQ multiplex PCR, the TCRdb table keeps only in-frame clones and is missing some. The table has some 200,000 clones, approximately 80% seen once. Sequenced material: PBMCs. These receptors were obtained from a woman aged 50 to 65 in good health and CMV-seronegative.

This chain connects TRBV5-6 to TRBJ2-2, with D perhaps matching TRBD2 (6 bases). Germline CDR1 is SGHDT and CDR2 is YYEEEE. V lost 4 bases, J lost 6 bases, and 19 bases lay in between. The length of the CDR3 is 16 residues. The CDR3 here is CASSRWWQGGAGELFF. The DNA for the CDR3 is TGTGCCAGCAGCCGTTGGTGGCAAGGAGGGGCCGGGGAGCTGTTTTTT.

The V gene is TRBV2, the J gene TRBJ1-2; a weak D match, TRBD1 (5 bases). V lost 6 bases, J lost 7 bases, and 18 bases lay in between. This CDR3 has 14 residues. The V gene's germline CDR1 is SNHLY and CDR2 FYNNEI. CDR3 in amino acids: CASRKQAGSGGYTF. In DNA form, the CDR3 reads TGTGCCAGCAGGAAACAGGCAGGGTCTGGTGGCTACACCTTC.

This rearrangement joins TRBV19 to TRBJ1-6; D remains unclear. The CDR3 spans 14 residues. Germline values: CDR1 LNHDA, CDR2 SQIVND (reference sequence). With 6 bases removed from V and 5 bases from J, the gap between germline ends came to 11 bases. The CDR3 region is CASSPRVNNSPLHF. CDR3 nucleotide sequence: TGTGCCAGTAGCCCGCGGGTAAATAATTCACCCCTCCACTTT. The variable domain in full, with the rest retrieved from reference TRBV19 and TRBJ1-6, is DGGITQSPKYLFRKEGQNVTLSCEQNLNHDAMYWYRQDPGQGLRLIYYSQIVNDFQKGDIAEGYSVSREKKESFPLTVTSAQKNPTAFYLCASSPRVNNSPLHFGNGTRLTVT.

The V and J genes are TRBV5-1 and TRBJ1-5; TRBD1 matches at 9 bases. The CDR3 spans 14 residues. The V gene end was trimmed by 5 bases and the J gene end by 4 bases; junction bases not matched to a gene: 4. Germline V CDR1 and CDR2: SGHRS, YFSETQ. CDR3 amino acids: CASSSGQGNQPQHF. CDR3 DNA sequence: TGCGCCAGCAGTTCGGGACAGGGAAATCAGCCCCAGCATTTT.

This chain links TRBV18 with TRBJ2-3, with TRBD2 identical over 8 bases. The V gene end was trimmed by 2 bases and the J gene end by 4 bases; junction bases not matched to a gene: 5. The length of the CDR3 is 15 residues. Germline CDR1 is KGHSH and CDR2 is LQKENI. Here the CDR3 reads CASSPSLAGADTQYF. The CDR3 DNA is TGTGCCAGCTCACCAAGTCTAGCGGGCGCAGATACGCAGTATTTT.

This chain joins TRBV5-1 and TRBJ2-7; 10 nucleotides line up with TRBD1. V dropped 0 bases and J dropped 11; count of bases not matched to a gene: 11. The CDR3 totals 15 residues. Per the germline V gene, CDR1 is SGHRS and CDR2 is YFSETQ. The CDR3 nucleotides read TGCGCCAGCAGCTTGGCGGGGACAGGGGTTTTCTCGGAGTACTTC. Its protein product is CASSLAGTGVFSEYF.

V is TRBV11-2 and J is TRBJ2-7; TRBD1 matches 7 bases. V gave up 1 base and J gave up 4 bases; unmatched junction bases: 10. This CDR3 has 16 amino acids. From germline, CDR1 is SGHAT and CDR2 FQNNGV. The CDR3 DNA reads TGTGCCAGCAGCTTAGGGGCCGACAGGGTGGTGTACGAGCAGTACTTC. This gives the protein CASSLGADRVVYEQYF.

V is TRBV4-3 and J is TRBJ2-7; 8 bases agree with TRBD2. Losses at the gene ends were 5 bases for V and 0 bases for J; bases not matched to a gene: 12. Germline V gives CDR1 LGHNA, CDR2 YSLEER. This CDR3 comprises 17 residues. CDR3 coding DNA: TGCGCCAGCAGCAGATACACTAGCGGTTCTTCCTCCTACGAGCAGTACTTC. This sequence encodes CASSRYTSGSSSYEQYF.

The chain links TRBV5-5 to TRBJ2-1, with a possible D match to TRBD2 (6 bases). Germline V gene lookup returns CDR1 SGHKS and CDR2 YYEKEE (reference sequence). The CDR3 has 15 amino acids. The V end lost 7 bases, the J end lost 7 bases, and 21 bases lay between the germline ends. The CDR3 reads CASSKPGSRENEQFF. CDR3 bases: TGTGCCAGCTCGAAGCCGGGGTCGCGGGAAAATGAGCAGTTCTTC.

V gene TRBV19 combines with J gene TRBJ1-5; 7 bases match TRBD1. The CDR3 runs 13 residues. CDR1 is LNHDA and CDR2 is SQIVND in the germline V gene (reference sequence). V was pared by 8 bases and J by 6 bases, with 7 bases of the junction left unmatched. CDR3 sequence reads: CASQTGSSQPQHF. The CDR3 nucleotides read TGTGCCAGTCAGACAGGGAGTAGTCAGCCCCAGCATTTT. Based on the CDR3 plus reference TRBV19 and TRBJ1-5, the full variable domain is DGGITQSPKYLFRKEGQNVTLSCEQNLNHDAMYWYRQDPGQGLRLIYYSQIVNDFQKGDIAEGYSVSREKKESFPLTVTSAQKNPTAFYLCASQTGSSQPQHFGDGTRLSIL.

This clone has more than one count but fewer than ten. The chain combines TRBV6-5 with TRBJ1-5; a possible D gene is TRBD1 (5 bases). The CDR3 length is 13 residues. The germline V gene encodes CDR1 MNHEY and CDR2 SVGAGI. Trimming took 5 bases from V and 7 from J, leaving 12 bases between them. In DNA, the CDR3 is TGTGCCAGCAGTACCCGACAGCAACAGCCCCAGCATTTT. The encoded protein is CASSTRQQQPQHF.

This chain connects TRBV30 to TRBJ1-2; a possible D gene is TRBD1 (6 bases). Trimming removed 0 bases from V and 10 bases from J, with 18 bases in between. The germline gives CDR1 GTSNPN, CDR2 SVGIG (reference sequence). CDR3 length: 14 residues. CDR3 residues: CAWSVQGGSTDYTF. The CDR3 DNA sequence: TGTGCCTGGAGTGTACAAGGGGGATCGACTGACTACACCTTC.

This chain joins TRBV27 and TRBJ1-1; D possibly corresponds to TRBD1 (5 bases). V lost 2 bases, J lost 2 bases, and 9 bases lay in between. From germline, CDR1 is MNHEY and CDR2 SMNVEV (reference sequence). This CDR3 is 14 amino acids long. CDR3 DNA: TGTGCCAGCAGTTTACAGGGTGGAAACACTGAAGCTTTCTTT. This encodes CASSLQGGNTEAFF.

This clone was detected only a few times. This rearrangement joins TRBV6-5 to TRBJ2-7; 10 positions match TRBD2. The CDR3 spans 16 residues. In germline, CDR1 is MNHEY, CDR2 SVGAGI. The junction had 10 bases not matched to a gene; V was cut back by 6 bases and J by 2 bases. CDR3 nucleotide sequence: TGTGCCAGCAGCTACATATTTAGCGGGAGGACCTACGAGCAGTACTTC. It specifies CASSYIFSGRTYEQYF.

This rearrangement joins TRBV5-5 to TRBJ2-1; 7 bases align to TRBD1. This CDR3 is built from 17 residues. The V segment lost 4 bases and the J segment 4 bases; nucleotides outside the gene matches: 14. The germline V gene encodes CDR1 SGHKS and CDR2 YYEKEE (reference sequence). CDR3 bases: TGTGCCAGCAGCATTCGATACCGGGACAGAATTTACAATGAGCAGTTCTTC. This encodes CASSIRYRDRIYNEQFF.

The DNA of the CDR3 is TGTGCCAGCAGCTTAGCCTGGGAGGCAGATAACTATGGCTACACCTTC. This encodes CASSLAWEADNYGYTF. The chain carries TRBV7-8 and TRBJ1-2; unclear D gene. The CDR3 loop spans 16 amino acids. Trimming removed 0 bases from V and 1 base from J, with 12 bases in between. Germline loops: CDR1 SGHVS, CDR2 FQNEAQ.

The CDR3 loop is CASRGLAGAQVNNEQFF. The CDR3 coding sequence is TGTGCCAGTAGGGGACTAGCGGGGGCCCAGGTCAACAATGAGCAGTTCTTC. V and J are TRBV19 and TRBJ2-1, with TRBD2 identical over 14 bases. Germline values: CDR1 LNHDA, CDR2 SQIVND (reference sequence). The CDR3 covers 17 residues. The J segment lost 5 bases and the V segment lost 6 bases, leaving 9 bases of the junction unmatched.

The chain recombines TRBV19 with TRBJ1-1, with D maybe TRBD1 (5 bases). Deletions cut 3 bases from V and 4 bases from J, with 12 bases between. The CDR3 extends over 14 amino acids. In germline, CDR1 is LNHDA, CDR2 SQIVND (reference sequence). The chain's CDR3 is CASSMGGQGTEAFF. CDR3 in DNA: TGTGCCAGTAGTATGGGTGGGCAGGGCACTGAAGCTTTCTTT.

V is TRBV12-1 and J is TRBJ1-6; the table gives TRBD1 as D, unverified against the DNA. TRBV12-1 is a pseudogene locus. CDR3 length: 16 residues. DNA for the CDR3: TGTGCCAGCAGCCCTCCACCCGACAGGGTTCGGTCACCCCTCCACTTT. This translates into CASSPPPDRVRSPLHF.

This chain uses TRBV28 with TRBJ2-7; no clear D. V was shortened by 3 bases and J by 2 bases, with 5 bases between the two germline ends. The CDR3 sequence is 12 residues long. CDR1 and CDR2 (germline): MDHEN, SYDVKM. CDR3 in amino acids: CASSFAAYEQYF. The CDR3 coding sequence is TGTGCCAGCAGTTTTGCAGCCTACGAGCAGTACTTC.

The rearrangement joins TRBV29-1 to TRBJ1-2, with 11 bases that match TRBD1. V trimming: 1 base; J trimming: 8 bases; junction bases outside the gene matches: 9. There are 15 residues in the CDR3. Germline V lookup: CDR1 SQVTM, CDR2 ANQGSEA. The CDR3: CSVEARGQGERGYTF. The CDR3 nucleotides are TGCAGCGTTGAAGCTCGGGGACAGGGGGAGAGGGGCTACACCTTC.

This chain links TRBV18 with TRBJ1-6; a weak D match, TRBD1 (6 bases). Trimming left V 8 bases short and J 10 bases short, with 24 bases between. The CDR3 loop spans 16 amino acids. CDR1 and CDR2 from the germline V gene are KGHSH and LQKENI. The CDR3 sequence is CASTSGGGRGGSPLHF. DNA for the CDR3: TGTGCCAGCACCTCCGGGGGGGGCAGAGGGGGATCACCCCTCCACTTT.

This chain uses TRBV4-3 with TRBJ1-1; 12 nucleotides align to TRBD1. This CDR3 is built from 16 residues. V lost 3 bases, J lost 9 bases, and 11 bases stayed unmatched. Germline CDR1 is LGHNA and CDR2 is YSLEER. In nucleotides, the CDR3 is TGCGCCAGCAGCCACTTACAGGGACAGGGGGCGAGACAAGCTTTCTTT. Translating gives CASSHLQGQGARQAFF.

The chain employs TRBV4-3 and TRBJ2-1; 13 bases line up with TRBD2. The CDR3 runs 14 residues. V gave up 4 bases and J gave up 10 bases; unmatched junction bases: 4. In germline, CDR1 is LGHNA, CDR2 YSLEER. DNA of the CDR3: TGCGCCAGCAGCCTCCGGACTAGCGGGGGAGAGCAGTTCTTC. Its protein product is CASSLRTSGGEQFF.

The J gene is TRBJ2-5, the V gene TRBV10-3; D possibly corresponds to TRBD1 (5 bases). The germline CDR1 and CDR2 sequences are ENHRY and SYGVKD. CDR3 length equals 12 residues. Trimming cost V 5 bases and J 4 bases, with 8 bases left between them. This chain's CDR3 is CAISPGPETQYF. CDR3 DNA: TGTGCCATCAGTCCAGGGCCAGAGACCCAGTACTTC.

This rearrangement joins TRBV14 to TRBJ2-3, with D unclear. There are 12 residues in the CDR3. Germline CDR1 and CDR2: SGHDN and FVKESK. Trimming pared 2 bases from V and 5 bases from J, leaving 5 bases between. The CDR3 coding sequence is TGTGCCAGCAGCCAATCTTTAGATACGCAGTATTTT. It codes for CASSQSLDTQYF.

The J gene is TRBJ1-2, the V gene TRBV5-1; 10 bases agree with TRBD1. V shed 0 bases and J 4 bases; nucleotides not matched to a gene: 6. The CDR3 spans 16 residues. From germline, CDR1 is SGHRS and CDR2 YFSETQ. CDR3 sequence (DNA): TGCGCCAGCAGCTTGGGACAGGGGGCGGTCAGCTATGGCTACACCTTC. Encoded protein: CASSLGQGAVSYGYTF.

The chain combines TRBV10-3 with TRBJ2-6; 11 bases map to TRBD1. The CDR3 is made up of 18 amino acids. The V gene's germline CDR1 is ENHRY and CDR2 SYGVKD. Losses at the gene ends were 5 bases for V and 1 base for J; bases not matched to a gene: 7. CDR3 nucleotides: TGTGCCATCAGTACCCGGGACAGGGGGGCGTCTGGGGCCAACGTCCTGACTTTC. Its translation is CAISTRDRGASGANVLTF.

About this clone itself: Its ends do not fully match the called genes, so a read error is possible. The J gene is TRBJ2-6, the V gene TRBV7-9; D perhaps matches TRBD2 (5 bases). CDR3 length equals 14 residues. Germline CDR1 reads SEHNR; CDR2 reads FQNEAQ (reference sequence). The CDR3 coding sequence is TGTTCCAGCAGCTTAGTCAAGGGAGACAACGTCCTGACTTTC. Protein product: CSSSLVKGDNVLTF.